What follows are 24 T cell receptor beta chains derived from one specimen sequenced in a study of regulatory T cells in long-lasting Graves disease. Time point reported: newly diagnosed GD, antithyroid drugs for less than 3 months. Generation of the TCR library employed RNA extracted from PBMCs. Through Arm-PCR of CDR3 regions and iRepertoire HTBI primers, TCR beta libraries were built. TCRdb ran MiXCR on the multiplex PCR reads and lists one entry per CDR3 protein. The profile covers more than 300,000 distinct CDR3 sequences, with 12% appearing a single time and approximately 17% taken by the ten largest. The same sample was also studied in work on T cells in Graves' hyperthyroidism and ophthalmopathy.

The material was peripheral blood mononuclear cells (PBMCs), obtained at new diagnosis, from a patient treated with antithyroid drugs. These receptors were collected from a woman aged 18-29 years with Graves disease.

This clonotype has only a few counts. The gene calls are TRBV5-6 and TRBJ2-5; TRBD1 might be the D (6 bases). Germline CDR1 is SGHDT and CDR2 is YYEEEE. Trimming removed 0 bases at V and 5 bases at J, with 11 bases between. This CDR3 contains 14 residues. The DNA for the CDR3 is TGTGCCAGCAGCTTGGCCGGGACACCGGAGACCCAGTACTTC. Translated, it gives CASSLAGTPETQYF.

This clonotype was detected ten times or more. The chain couples TRBV5-1 to TRBJ2-7, with D possibly matching TRBD2 (5 bases). The CDR3 runs to 12 residues. Deletions cut 0 bases from V and 6 bases from J, with 7 bases between. Germline assignment: CDR1 SGHRS and CDR2 YFSETQ. The CDR3 region has the DNA TGCGCCAGCAGCTTGGATGCGGGCGAGCAGTACTTC. Its translation: CASSLDAGEQYF.

The chain combines TRBV12-3 or TRBV12-4 with TRBJ2-5, with 8 bases matching TRBD1. The CDR3 consists of 14 residues. After removal of 8 bases from V and 1 base from J, the junction contained 6 bases not matched to a gene. CDR3 DNA: TGTGCCAGCTCATCGGGACAGGTCCAAGAGACCCAGTACTTC. Its protein is CASSSGQVQETQYF.

Note on this clonotype: Since a far larger clone is one base different, this is likely a read error. The genes are TRBV2 and TRBJ2-3; D gene uncertain. The CDR3 is 15 residues long. CDR1 and CDR2 (germline): SNHLY, FYNNEI. DNA for the CDR3: TGTGCCAGCAGTCGAGACACGACCTTCTCCTACGAGCAGCACTTC. Its translation: CASSRDTTFSYEQHF.

This clonotype has a handful of counts. The V and J genes are TRBV6-2 or TRBV6-3 and TRBJ2-2; 14 nucleotides align to TRBD2. From germline, CDR1 is MNHEY and CDR2 SVGEGT. V shed 6 bases and J 6 bases; nucleotides not matched to a gene: 6. This CDR3 spans 16 amino acids. CDR3 in DNA: TGTGCCAGCAGCTACGGACTAGCGGGAGGCCCCGGGGAGCTGTTTTTT. Amino acids: CASSYGLAGGPGELFF.

This clonotype was seen ten or more times. V gene TRBV2 combines with J gene TRBJ2-1; 8 bases are shared with TRBD2. J gave up 8 bases and V 11 bases, and 11 bases lay outside the gene matches. Germline CDR1 is SNHLY and CDR2 is FYNNEI. The CDR3 totals 13 residues. CDR3: CAGKRERNDEQFF. The CDR3 DNA reads TGTGCCGGAAAGCGGGAGCGGAATGATGAGCAGTTCTTC.

The table lists this clonotype with many counts. The chain employs TRBV7-6 and TRBJ2-5, with D maybe TRBD2 (6 bases). With 4 bases removed from V and 0 bases from J, the gap between germline ends came to 12 bases. The length of the CDR3 is 15 residues. CDR1 and CDR2 (germline): SGHVS, FNYEAQ. DNA for the CDR3: TGTGCCAGCAGCTCCCAGTGGGACTACCAAGAGACCCAGTACTTC. This translates into CASSSQWDYQETQYF.

This clonotype was recorded many times. V gene TRBV28 combines with J gene TRBJ2-3; unclear D gene. Deletions cut 3 bases from V and 6 bases from J, with 7 bases between. CDR1 is MDHEN and CDR2 is SYDVKM in the germline V gene. The CDR3 length is 12 residues. CDR3 region: CASSFSADTQYF. DNA for the CDR3: TGTGCCAGCAGTTTTTCAGCGGATACGCAGTATTTT.

Ten or more counts support this clonotype. The J gene is TRBJ1-5, the V gene TRBV6-5; tentative D call: TRBD1 (5 bases). V shed 0 bases and J shed 5 bases, with 11 bases lying between them. Germline-derived CDR1 and CDR2 are MNHEY and SVGAGI. There are 15 residues in the CDR3. The CDR3 loop reads CASSYSRGGYQPQHF. CDR3 DNA sequence: TGTGCCAGCAGTTACTCGCGGGGCGGCTATCAGCCCCAGCATTTT.

This clonotype appeared many times. The chain recombines TRBV7-9 with TRBJ1-1; D is undetermined. CDR1 is SEHNR and CDR2 is FQNEAQ in the germline V gene (reference sequence). This CDR3 is built from 12 residues. V was clipped by 2 bases and J by 1 base, with 2 bases between them. CDR3 bases: TGTGCCAGCAGCTTACAGAACACTGAAGCTTTCTTT. Protein sequence: CASSLQNTEAFF. The variable domain in full, completed from reference TRBV7-9 and TRBJ1-1, reads DTGVSQNPRHKITKRGQNVTFRCDPISEHNRLYWYRQTLGQGPEFLTYFQNEAQLEKSRLLSDRFSAERPKGSFSTLEIQRTEQGDSAMYLCASSLQNTEAFFGQGTRLTVV.

This clonotype was counted ten times or more. The chain links TRBV28 to TRBJ2-2; 9 bases fit TRBD2. The CDR3 has 14 amino acids. Germline lookup yields CDR1 MDHEN and CDR2 SYDVKM. Trimming removed 7 bases from V and 6 bases from J; junction bases left unmatched: 6. The CDR3 reads CASIGGRAAGELFF. CDR3 DNA: TGTGCCAGCATCGGCGGGAGGGCCGCCGGGGAGCTGTTTTTT.

This clonotype was observed a handful of times. The CDR3 nucleotides are TGTGCCAGCAGCCCGATACAGGGGAGCTCTGGGGCCAACGTCCTGACTTTC. As protein: CASSPIQGSSGANVLTF. The chain carries TRBV25-1 and TRBJ2-6; 7 nucleotides agree with TRBD1. This CDR3 comprises 17 residues. Trimming at V came to 6 bases and at J to 0 bases, leaving 8 bases not matched to a gene. CDR1 and CDR2 from the germline V gene are MGHDK and SYGVNS.

This clonotype was seen many times. The chain links TRBV2 to TRBJ2-3; D may be TRBD1 (5 bases). This CDR3 has 15 residues. With 2 bases removed from V and 6 bases from J, the gap between germline ends came to 15 bases. CDR1 is SNHLY and CDR2 is FYNNEI in the germline V gene. CDR3 sequence reads: CASSEIFRGPDTQYF. DNA for the CDR3: TGTGCCAGCAGTGAAATTTTTAGGGGCCCCGATACGCAGTATTTT.

The CDR3 DNA sequence: TGCAGTTTCCCGACGGGGCTCGGGTACTTAGACATTCAGTACTTC. This translates into CSFPTGLGYLDIQYF. The chain has TRBV20-1 and TRBJ2-4; D assignment may be TRBD1 or TRBD2 (5 bases each). This CDR3 region has 15 residues. Germline assignment: CDR1 DFQATT and CDR2 SNEGSKA (reference sequence). V gave up 8 bases and J gave up 8 bases, with 25 bases separating them.

The V gene is TRBV4-1, the J gene TRBJ2-1; 9 nucleotides line up with TRBD1. The J segment lost 6 bases and the V segment lost 4 bases, leaving 7 bases of the junction unmatched. CDR1 and CDR2 (germline): MGHRA, YSYEKL. This CDR3 comprises 15 residues. DNA for the CDR3: TGCGCCAGCAGCCTCCGGGACAGGGAATTCAATGAGCAGTTCTTC. Translating it yields CASSLRDREFNEQFF.

In its sample, this clonotype was seen many times. The chain recombines TRBV20-1 with TRBJ1-3; D uncertain. The V gene's germline CDR1 is DFQATT and CDR2 SNEGSKA (reference sequence). Trimming cost V 0 bases and J 2 bases, with 11 bases left between them. The CDR3 is 15 amino acids. In DNA, the CDR3 is TGCAGTGCTAGAGATCGGGAGGGTACTGGAAACACCATATATTTT. Translated, it gives CSARDREGTGNTIYF.

This clonotype was recorded a few times. The gene calls are TRBV19 and TRBJ1-1, with D possibly being TRBD1 (6 bases). From germline, CDR1 is LNHDA and CDR2 SQIVND (reference sequence). Between the trimmed V and J ends, which lost 6 bases and 4 bases, there was a span of 18 bases. The CDR3 totals 15 residues. The CDR3 spells CASRDVGAVGTEAFF. CDR3 nucleotide sequence: TGTGCCAGTAGAGACGTGGGGGCGGTCGGCACTGAAGCTTTCTTT.

At least ten counts were recorded for this clonotype. This rearrangement joins TRBV11-2 to TRBJ1-2; 9 positions agree with TRBD1. Germline loops: CDR1 SGHAT, CDR2 FQNNGV. V gave up 5 bases and J gave up 1 base; unmatched junction bases: 5. The CDR3 consists of 15 residues. Here the CDR3 reads CASSEHRGLNYGYTF. The CDR3 DNA sequence: TGTGCCAGCAGCGAACACAGGGGGCTTAACTATGGCTACACCTTC. Full variable domain (outside the CDR3, taken from reference TRBV11-2 and TRBJ1-2): EAGVAQSPRYKIIEKRQSVAFWCNPISGHATLYWYQQILGQGPKLLIQFQNNGVVDDSQLPKDRFSAERLKGVDSTLKIQPAKLEDSAVYLCASSEHRGLNYGYTFGSGTRLTVV.

This clonotype turned up a few times. J is TRBJ1-5 and V is TRBV2; D gene unclear. The ends were cut back, 6 bases at V and 0 bases at J, with 12 bases in the middle. Per germline, CDR1 SNHLY and CDR2 FYNNEI. The CDR3 runs 15 residues. The CDR3 here is CASRGERDSNQPQHF. CDR3 nucleotides: TGTGCCAGCAGGGGAGAGAGGGATAGCAATCAGCCCCAGCATTTT.

The chain links TRBV7-2 to TRBJ1-5; D ambiguous. V was clipped by 5 bases and J by 2 bases, with 16 bases between them. CDR1 and CDR2 (germline): SGHTA, FQGNSA. The CDR3 spans 16 residues. Written as DNA, the CDR3 is TGTGCCAGCAGCCCAGGATTCGGGGTCGGCAATCAGCCCCAGCATTTT. It specifies CASSPGFGVGNQPQHF.

Many counts were recorded for this clonotype. This chain uses TRBV6-1 with TRBJ1-2, with 9 positions matching TRBD1. The germline CDR1 and CDR2 sequences are MNHNS and SASEGT. Trimming took 6 bases from V and 6 from J; bases not matched to a gene: 11. The CDR3 consists of 15 residues. The CDR3 sequence: CASSPTGGRSNGYTF. The CDR3 coding sequence is TGTGCCAGCAGCCCGACAGGGGGGAGATCGAATGGCTACACCTTC.

This clonotype was seen only a few times. The V call is TRBV7-2, the J call TRBJ2-1, with 8 bases identical to TRBD2. The CDR3 contains 16 residues. The J segment lost 1 base and the V segment lost 1 base, leaving 3 bases of the junction unmatched. Germline loops: CDR1 SGHTA, CDR2 FQGNSA. For the CDR3, the DNA is TGTGCCAGCAGCTTAGTGTCGGGAGGGTCCTACAATGAGCAGTTCTTC. It encodes CASSLVSGGSYNEQFF.

Ten or more counts support this clonotype. The V call is TRBV12-3 or TRBV12-4, the J call TRBJ1-2, with a possible D match to TRBD1 (5 bases). The CDR3 consists of 13 residues. V was cut by 2 bases and J by 6 bases, with 10 bases left in between. The CDR3 spells CASSLSGGNGYTF. CDR3 DNA sequence: TGTGCCAGCAGTTTATCGGGGGGAAATGGCTACACCTTC.

This clonotype was recorded at least ten times. A junction boundary mismatches the germline segment, possibly from a read error. CDR3 nucleotide sequence: TGTGCCAGCAGTTTAGGGGATCTCTCGGAGACTGAAGCTTTCTTT. Its protein is CASSLGDLSETEAFF. The chain recombines TRBV11-2 with TRBJ1-1; D might be TRBD1 (5 bases). The CDR3 spans 15 residues. CDR1 and CDR2 from the germline V gene are SGHAT and FQNNGV.